The entry that follows covers one TCR beta chain sequence. The record originates from a study of CD8+ T cells in alopecia areata. Study as a whole: Tofacitinib ran 6 to 18 months, followed by 6 months off drug.

TCR sequencing used cDNA made by reverse transcription of extracted RNA. The method was immunoSEQ multiplex PCR; TCRdb's version includes in-frame clones alone and lacks a portion of them. The sample holds roughly 100,000 clones, 85% to 90% seen once. Described treatment: oral pan-JAK inhibitor, 5-10 mg twice daily. The V end lost 5 bases, the J end lost 1 base, and 11 bases lay between the germline ends. CDR1 and CDR2 (germline): SGHTA, FQGTGA. This CDR3 is built from 14 residues. Here the sequenced sample was CD8+ T cells sorted from blood, taken between weeks 30 and 35, from a patient treated with tofacitinib. The J gene is TRBJ1-1, the V gene TRBV7-3; D gene unclear. This clonotype was obtained from a human donor with alopecia areata. CDR3 amino acids: CASSPGEENTEAFF. The CDR3, as DNA: TGTGCCAGCAGCCCGGGAGAGGAGAACACTGAAGCTTTCTTT.